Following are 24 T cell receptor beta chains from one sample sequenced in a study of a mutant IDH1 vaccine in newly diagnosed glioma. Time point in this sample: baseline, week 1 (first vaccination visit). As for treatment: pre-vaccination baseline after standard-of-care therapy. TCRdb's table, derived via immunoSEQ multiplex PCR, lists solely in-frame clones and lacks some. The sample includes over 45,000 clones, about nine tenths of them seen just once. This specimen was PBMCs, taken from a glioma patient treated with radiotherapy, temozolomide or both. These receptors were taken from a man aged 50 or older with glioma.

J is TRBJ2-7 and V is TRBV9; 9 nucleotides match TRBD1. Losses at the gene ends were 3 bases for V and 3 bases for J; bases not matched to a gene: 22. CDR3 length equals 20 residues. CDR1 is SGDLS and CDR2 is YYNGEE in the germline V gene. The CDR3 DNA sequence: TGTGCCAGCAGCGCCGGGGACAGGGTGAGGGACCGGACGCCTTACTACGAGCAGTACTTC. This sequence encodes CASSAGDRVRDRTPYYEQYF.

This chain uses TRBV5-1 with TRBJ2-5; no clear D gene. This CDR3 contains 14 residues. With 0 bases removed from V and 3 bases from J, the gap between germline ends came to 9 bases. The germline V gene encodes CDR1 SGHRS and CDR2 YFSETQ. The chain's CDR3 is CASSLELPKETQYF. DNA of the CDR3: TGCGCCAGCAGCTTGGAACTCCCTAAAGAGACCCAGTACTTC.

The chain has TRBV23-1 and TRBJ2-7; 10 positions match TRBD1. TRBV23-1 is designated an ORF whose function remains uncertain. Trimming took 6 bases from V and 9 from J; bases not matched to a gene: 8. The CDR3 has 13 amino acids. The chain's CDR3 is CASRRQGALAQYF. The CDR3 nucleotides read TGCGCCAGCAGACGACAGGGGGCGCTTGCGCAGTACTTC.

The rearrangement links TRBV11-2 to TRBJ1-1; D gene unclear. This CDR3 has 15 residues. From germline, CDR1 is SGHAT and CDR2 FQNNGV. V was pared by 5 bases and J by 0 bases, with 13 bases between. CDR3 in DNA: TGTGCCAGCAGCATAGTCGGCAGGATGAACACTGAAGCTTTCTTT. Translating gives CASSIVGRMNTEAFF.

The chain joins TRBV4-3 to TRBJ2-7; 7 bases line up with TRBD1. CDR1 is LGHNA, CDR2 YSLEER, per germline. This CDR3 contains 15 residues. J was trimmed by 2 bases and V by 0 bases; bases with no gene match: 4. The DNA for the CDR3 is TGCGCCAGCAGCCAAGATCGTACAGGGGCCTACGAGCAGTACTTC. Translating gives CASSQDRTGAYEQYF.

Here the CDR3 reads CASSAYRDRDLDTQYF. Written as DNA, the CDR3 is TGTGCCAGTAGTGCGTACCGGGACAGGGACCTTGATACGCAGTATTTT. This chain joins TRBV19 and TRBJ2-3; 9 nucleotides agree with TRBD1. The CDR3 extends over 16 amino acids. The germline gives CDR1 LNHDA, CDR2 SQIVND (reference sequence). V was pared by 5 bases and J by 6 bases, with 12 bases of the junction left unmatched.

The CDR3 region is CASSLVAGNDEQYF. Written as DNA, the CDR3 is TGCGCCAGCAGCTTGGTTGCGGGGAACGACGAGCAGTACTTC. The chain uses TRBV5-1 and TRBJ2-7; maybe TRBD2 (6 bases). This CDR3 spans 14 amino acids. Germline V gene data show CDR1 as SGHRS and CDR2 as YFSETQ. V lost 0 bases to trimming and J lost 5 bases, with 12 bases between them.

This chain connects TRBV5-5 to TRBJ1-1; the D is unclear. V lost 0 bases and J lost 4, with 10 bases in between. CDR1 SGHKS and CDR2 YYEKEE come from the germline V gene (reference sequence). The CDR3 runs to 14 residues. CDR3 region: CASSLGTGPTEAFF. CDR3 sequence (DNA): TGTGCCAGCAGCTTGGGTACGGGCCCCACTGAAGCTTTCTTT.

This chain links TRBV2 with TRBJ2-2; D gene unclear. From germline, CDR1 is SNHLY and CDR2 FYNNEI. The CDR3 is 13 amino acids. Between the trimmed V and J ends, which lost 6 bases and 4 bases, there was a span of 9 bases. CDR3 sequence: CASRAGLTGELFF. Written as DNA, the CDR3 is TGTGCCAGCAGGGCCGGGCTCACCGGGGAGCTGTTTTTT.

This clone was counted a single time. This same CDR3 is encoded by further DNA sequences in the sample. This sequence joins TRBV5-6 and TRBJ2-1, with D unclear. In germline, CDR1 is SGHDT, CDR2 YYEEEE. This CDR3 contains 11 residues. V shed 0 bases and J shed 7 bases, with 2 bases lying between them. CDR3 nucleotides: TGTGCCAGCAGCTTGGCAAATGAGCAGTTCTTC. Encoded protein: CASSLANEQFF.

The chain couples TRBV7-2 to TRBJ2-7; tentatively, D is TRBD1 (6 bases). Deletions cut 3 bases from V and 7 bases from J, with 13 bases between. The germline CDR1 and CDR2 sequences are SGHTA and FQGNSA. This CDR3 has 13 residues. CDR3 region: CASSFRGSREQYF. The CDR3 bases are TGTGCCAGCAGCTTCAGGGGTTCTAGGGAGCAGTACTTC.

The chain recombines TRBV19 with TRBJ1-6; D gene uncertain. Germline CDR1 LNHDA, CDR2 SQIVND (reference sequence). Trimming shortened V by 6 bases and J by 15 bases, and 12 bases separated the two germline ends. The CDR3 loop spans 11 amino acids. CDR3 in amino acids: CASSLGWSLHF. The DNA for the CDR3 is TGTGCCAGTAGCCTTGGATGGAGCCTCCACTTT.

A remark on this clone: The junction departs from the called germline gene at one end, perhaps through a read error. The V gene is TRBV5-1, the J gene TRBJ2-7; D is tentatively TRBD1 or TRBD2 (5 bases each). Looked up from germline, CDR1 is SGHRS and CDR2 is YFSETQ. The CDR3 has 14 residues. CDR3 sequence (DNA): TGCGCCGGCAGCCCCCGGGACCCCCCTTACGAGCAGTACTTC. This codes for CAGSPRDPPYEQYF.

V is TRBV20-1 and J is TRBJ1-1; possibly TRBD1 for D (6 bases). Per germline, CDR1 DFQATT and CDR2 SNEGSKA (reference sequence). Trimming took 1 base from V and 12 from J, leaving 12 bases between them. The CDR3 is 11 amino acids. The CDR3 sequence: CSARADSLTFF. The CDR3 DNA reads TGCAGTGCTAGAGCGGACAGTTTAACTTTCTTT.

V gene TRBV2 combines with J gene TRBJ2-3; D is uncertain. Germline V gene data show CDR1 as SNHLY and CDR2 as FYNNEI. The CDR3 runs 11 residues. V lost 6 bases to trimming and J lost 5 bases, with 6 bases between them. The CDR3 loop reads CASRAVDTQYF. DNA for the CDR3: TGTGCCAGCAGGGCAGTAGATACGCAGTATTTT.

In nucleotides, the CDR3 is TGTGCCAGCAGCTGGGACAGCTACGAGCAGTACTTC. Amino acids: CASSWDSYEQYF. This rearrangement joins TRBV28 to TRBJ2-7; 7 bases are shared with TRBD1. The CDR3 runs 12 residues. Germline lookup yields CDR1 MDHEN and CDR2 SYDVKM. The junction had 2 bases not matched to a gene; V was cut back by 6 bases and J by 3 bases.

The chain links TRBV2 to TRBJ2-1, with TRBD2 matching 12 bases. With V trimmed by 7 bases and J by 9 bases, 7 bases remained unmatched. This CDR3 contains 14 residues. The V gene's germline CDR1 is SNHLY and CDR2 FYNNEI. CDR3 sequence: CASTGLAGLSEQFF. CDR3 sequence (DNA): TGTGCCAGCACCGGACTAGCGGGATTAAGTGAGCAGTTCTTC. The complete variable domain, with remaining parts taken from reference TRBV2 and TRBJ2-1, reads EPEVTQTPSHQVTQMGQEVILRCVPISNHLYFYWYRQILGQKVEFLVSFYNNEISEKSEIFDDQFSVERPDGSNFTLKIRSTKLEDSAMYFCASTGLAGLSEQFFGPGTRLTVL.

CDR3 protein: CASSLGTGRQFNQPQHF. The CDR3 DNA sequence: TGTGCCAGCAGCTTGGGGACGGGAAGGCAGTTCAATCAGCCCCAGCATTTT. The chain carries TRBV7-2 and TRBJ1-5; D is perhaps TRBD1 (5 bases). The germline V and J ends were trimmed by 3 bases and 3 bases, with 18 bases remaining between them. The CDR3 runs to 17 residues. The germline gives CDR1 SGHTA, CDR2 FQGNSA.

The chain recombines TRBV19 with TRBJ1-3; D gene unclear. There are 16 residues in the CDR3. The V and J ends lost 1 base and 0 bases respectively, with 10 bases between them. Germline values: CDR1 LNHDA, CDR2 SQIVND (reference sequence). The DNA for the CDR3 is TGTGCCAGTAGTATAGGCCCGGTCAGCTCTGGAAACACCATATATTTT. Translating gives CASSIGPVSSGNTIYF.

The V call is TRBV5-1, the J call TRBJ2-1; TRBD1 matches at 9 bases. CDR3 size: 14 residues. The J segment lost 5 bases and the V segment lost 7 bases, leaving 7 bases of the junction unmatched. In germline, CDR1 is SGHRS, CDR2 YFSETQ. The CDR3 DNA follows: TGCGCCAGCTGCACGGGACAGGGCAACAATGAGCAGTTCTTC. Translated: CASCTGQGNNEQFF.

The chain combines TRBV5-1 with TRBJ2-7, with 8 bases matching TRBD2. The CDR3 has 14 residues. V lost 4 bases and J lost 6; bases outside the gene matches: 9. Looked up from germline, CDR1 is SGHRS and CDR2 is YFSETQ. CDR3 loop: CASSPRTSSGEQYF. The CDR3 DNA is TGCGCCAGCAGCCCCCGGACTAGCTCGGGCGAGCAGTACTTC.

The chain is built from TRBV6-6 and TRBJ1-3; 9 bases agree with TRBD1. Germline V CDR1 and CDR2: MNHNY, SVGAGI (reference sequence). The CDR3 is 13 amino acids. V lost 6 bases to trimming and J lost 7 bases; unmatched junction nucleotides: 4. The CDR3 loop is CASRPGTGNTIYF. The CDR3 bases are TGTGCCAGCAGACCCGGGACAGGGAACACCATATATTTT.

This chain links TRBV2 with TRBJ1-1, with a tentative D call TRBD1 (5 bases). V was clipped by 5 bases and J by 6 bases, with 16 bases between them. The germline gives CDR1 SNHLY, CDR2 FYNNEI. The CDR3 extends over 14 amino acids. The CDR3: CASSLNGEGAEAFF. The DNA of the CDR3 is TGTGCCAGCAGTTTGAATGGAGAAGGGGCTGAAGCTTTCTTT. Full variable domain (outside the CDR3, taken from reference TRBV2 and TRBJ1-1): EPEVTQTPSHQVTQMGQEVILRCVPISNHLYFYWYRQILGQKVEFLVSFYNNEISEKSEIFDDQFSVERPDGSNFTLKIRSTKLEDSAMYFCASSLNGEGAEAFFGQGTRLTVV.

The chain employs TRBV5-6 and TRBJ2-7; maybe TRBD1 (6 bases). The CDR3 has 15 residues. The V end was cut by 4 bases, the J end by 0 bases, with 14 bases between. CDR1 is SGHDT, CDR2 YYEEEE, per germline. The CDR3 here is CASSLFNRDSYEQYF. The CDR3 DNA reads TGTGCCAGCAGCCTCTTCAACAGGGACTCCTACGAGCAGTACTTC. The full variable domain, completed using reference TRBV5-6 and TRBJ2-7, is DAGVTQSPTHLIKTRGQQVTLRCSPKSGHDTVSWYQQALGQGPQFIFQYYEEEERQRGNFPDRFSGHQFPNYSSELNVNALLLGDSALYLCASSLFNRDSYEQYFGPGTRLTVT.